These 15 T cell receptor beta chains came from one sample sequenced in a study of blood T cell repertoires in COVID-19. Method: immunoSEQ multiplex PCR; TCRdb's copy keeps in-frame clones and lacks some. The top ten hold roughly 0.25% of the sample, which has approximately 670,000 clones, more than 80% seen once. The sequenced sample was peripheral blood. The receptors originated from a young woman with acute or convalescent COVID-19.

This clone was detected only a few times. Other DNA sequences in this specimen translate into the identical CDR3. The genes are TRBV18 and TRBJ1-1; 9 bases agree with TRBD1. Germline CDR1 KGHSH, CDR2 LQKENI. This CDR3 has 15 amino acids. V lost 3 bases, J lost 1 base, and 3 bases stayed unmatched. The CDR3 loop reads CASSPRDRANTEAFF. The CDR3 region has the DNA TGTGCCAGCTCACCCAGGGACAGGGCGAACACTGAAGCTTTCTTT.

This chain joins TRBV7-9 and TRBJ1-5, with D possibly TRBD1 on 5 matching bases. Per the germline V gene, CDR1 is SEHNR and CDR2 is FQNEAQ (reference sequence). CDR3 length: 13 residues. Trimming took off 2 bases at V and 5 bases at J, with 7 bases between the two ends. The CDR3 DNA sequence: TGTGCCAGCAGCTTACAGGGCTATCAGCCCCAGCATTTT. Translation gives CASSLQGYQPQHF.

This chain uses TRBV1 with TRBJ1-4; TRBD1 was called by the table and not checked on the DNA. TRBV1 constitutes a pseudogene. The CDR3 is 17 residues long. The CDR3 DNA follows: TGCACCAGCAGCCGGGACAGGGGTCCCTCAACTAATGAAAAACTGTTTTTT. Protein sequence: CTSSRDRGPSTNEKLFF.

V is TRBV24-1 and J is TRBJ2-3; 10 bases align to TRBD1. Germline V gives CDR1 KGHDR, CDR2 SFDVKD. The V and J ends lost 10 bases and 4 bases, in that order; junction bases with no gene match: 10. The CDR3 consists of 15 residues. CDR3 bases: TGTGCCACGGGACAGGGGAGAACAAAGGCAGATACGCAGTATTTT. Amino acid sequence: CATGQGRTKADTQYF.

The chain couples TRBV27 to TRBJ1-4; TRBD1 might be the D (6 bases). V was pared by 2 bases and J by 0 bases, with 22 bases between. This CDR3 is built from 20 residues. The V gene's germline CDR1 is MNHEY and CDR2 SMNVEV (reference sequence). CDR3 protein: CASSLKPPGQGRATNEKLFF. CDR3 DNA sequence: TGTGCCAGCAGTTTAAAACCTCCGGGGCAGGGGAGGGCAACTAATGAAAAACTGTTTTTT.

The chain is built from TRBV5-1 and TRBJ2-1, with TRBD2 matching over 10 bases. The V segment lost 4 bases and the J segment 4 bases; nucleotides outside the gene matches: 2. CDR1 is SGHRS and CDR2 is YFSETQ in the germline V gene. This CDR3 is 14 amino acids long. This CDR3 reads CASSQTSGYNEQFF. CDR3 sequence (DNA): TGCGCCAGCAGCCAGACTAGCGGGTACAATGAGCAGTTCTTC.

V usage is TRBV4-1 and J usage is TRBJ2-1, with TRBD1 identical over 7 bases. Trimming removed 0 bases from V and 12 bases from J; junction bases left unmatched: 8. Germline values: CDR1 MGHRA, CDR2 YSYEKL. The CDR3 length is 14 residues. The DNA of the CDR3 is TGCGCCAGCAGCCAAGATATCGAGAACAGGGGGCAGTTCTTC. Protein product: CASSQDIENRGQFF.

This chain connects TRBV11-2 to TRBJ1-1, with D perhaps TRBD1 (5 bases). Germline lookup yields CDR1 SGHAT and CDR2 FQNNGV. The germline V and J ends were trimmed by 2 bases and 4 bases, with 14 bases remaining between them. The CDR3 spans 15 residues. The CDR3 DNA reads TGTGCCAGCAGCTTAAACGGGGGACGGGCCACTGAAGCTTTCTTT. Its protein is CASSLNGGRATEAFF.

The chain joins TRBV19 to TRBJ1-5; D gene ambiguous. The V end was cut by 0 bases, the J end by 0 bases, with 6 bases between. Germline values: CDR1 LNHDA, CDR2 SQIVND (reference sequence). This CDR3 comprises 15 residues. The CDR3 sequence is CASSIEPDSNQPQHF. CDR3 DNA sequence: TGTGCCAGTAGTATAGAGCCAGATAGCAATCAGCCCCAGCATTTT.

The chain is built from TRBV19 and TRBJ2-7, with D possibly matching TRBD2 (5 bases). The CDR3 has 15 amino acids. V was pared by 5 bases and J by 3 bases, with 17 bases between. Germline loops: CDR1 LNHDA, CDR2 SQIVND (reference sequence). As DNA, the CDR3 is TGTGCCAGTAGTTCTGGAGGCCTTTACCTCTACGAGCAGTACTTC. Residues: CASSSGGLYLYEQYF.

This rearrangement joins TRBV6-1 to TRBJ1-2; possible D gene TRBD1, 5 bases. Looked up from germline, CDR1 is MNHNS and CDR2 is SASEGT. V was trimmed by 2 bases and J by 6 bases, leaving 13 bases between them. This CDR3 has 14 amino acids. The CDR3 nucleotides are TGTGCCAGCAGTGAAATGGGGGGAGGCGATGGCTACACCTTC. Amino acid sequence: CASSEMGGGDGYTF.

The chain has TRBV20-1 and TRBJ2-7; no firm D call. Germline loops: CDR1 DFQATT, CDR2 SNEGSKA (reference sequence). V lost 1 base and J 2 bases, leaving 3 bases between the germline ends. The length of the CDR3 is 11 residues. The CDR3 DNA follows: TGCAGTGCTAGAGGAGCCTACGAGCAGTACTTC. This gives the protein CSARGAYEQYF.

The chain combines TRBV5-4 with TRBJ1-3; D might be TRBD1 (6 bases). The CDR3 is made up of 16 amino acids. The germline V and J ends were trimmed by 0 bases and 0 bases, with 10 bases remaining between them. In germline, CDR1 is SGHNT, CDR2 YYREEE (reference sequence). CDR3 coding DNA: TGTGCCAGCAGCTTGGGCCGACAGGTCTCTGGAAACACCATATATTTT. This sequence encodes CASSLGRQVSGNTIYF.

This chain links TRBV7-9 with TRBJ2-7, with 11 bases lining up with TRBD1. This CDR3 is 14 amino acids long. J lost 7 bases, V lost 5 bases, and 7 bases had no gene match. Germline CDR1 is SEHNR and CDR2 is FQNEAQ (reference sequence). CDR3 nucleotide sequence: TGTGCCAGCAGCGAGGGACAGGGGGTGAGTGAGCAGTACTTC. Residues: CASSEGQGVSEQYF.

The chain has TRBV5-8 and TRBJ2-7; 8 nucleotides align to TRBD1. The CDR3 sequence is 14 residues long. The V segment lost 5 bases and the J segment 2 bases; nucleotides outside the gene matches: 6. Germline V gene data show CDR1 as SGHTS and CDR2 as YDEGEE. For the CDR3, the DNA is TGTGCCAGCAGGCCTGACAGGGGAGCCTACGAGCAGTACTTC. As protein: CASRPDRGAYEQYF.